The 6 T cell receptor beta chains presented below share a single source sample, sequenced in a study of cytomegalovirus exposure and HLA in healthy donors. The study ran its PCR with 60 Vbeta and 13 Jbeta primers. This table comes from immunoSEQ multiplex PCR, and its TCRdb copy is limited to in-frame clones, with some not included. The sample carries about 200,000 clones, around 80% recorded once. The sample was PBMCs. The receptors here all came from a man aged 30 to 45 in good health and CMV-seronegative.

This clone was found a few times. The chain combines TRBV13 with TRBJ2-1, with D possibly being TRBD2 (6 bases). Trimming removed 0 bases from V and 1 base from J, with 16 bases in between. The CDR3 length is 18 residues. The V gene's germline CDR1 is PRHDT and CDR2 FYEKMQ (reference sequence). The CDR3 sequence: CASSLGRPLANSYNEQFF. The CDR3 nucleotides are TGTGCCAGCAGCTTAGGCCGCCCACTAGCTAATTCCTACAATGAGCAGTTCTTC.

V is TRBV6-6 and J is TRBJ1-4, with 8 bases lining up with TRBD1. Germline V gives CDR1 MNHNY, CDR2 SVGAGI (reference sequence). V trimming: 7 bases; J trimming: 7 bases; junction bases outside the gene matches: 8. The CDR3 length is 14 residues. The CDR3 sequence is CASNNRGDGEKLFF. CDR3 DNA sequence: TGTGCCAGCAATAACAGGGGGGATGGTGAAAAACTGTTTTTT.

The chain uses TRBV18 and TRBJ1-5; 8 bases match TRBD1. CDR3 size: 16 residues. The germline V gene has CDR1 KGHSH and CDR2 LQKENI. After removal of 5 bases from V and 2 bases from J, the junction contained 8 bases not matched to a gene. The CDR3 loop reads CASSTTGAVGNQPQHF. The CDR3 region has the DNA TGTGCCAGCTCAACGACAGGGGCGGTTGGCAATCAGCCCCAGCATTTT.

Worth noting for this clone: Compared with germline, one end of the junction differs, possibly owing to a read error. The V call is TRBV7-7, the J call TRBJ1-6; D not resolved. The germline CDR1 and CDR2 sequences are SSHAT and FNYEAQ (reference sequence). The CDR3 loop spans 13 amino acids. CDR3 sequence: CASSYRLNSPLHF. CDR3 DNA: TGTGCTAGCAGTTACCGACTTAATTCACCCCTCCACTTT.

This chain uses TRBV7-9 with TRBJ1-1; D gene unclear. The CDR3 is made up of 14 amino acids. The germline V gene has CDR1 SEHNR and CDR2 FQNEAQ (reference sequence). The V end was cut by 8 bases, the J end by 7 bases, with 20 bases between. CDR3 region: CASAPGGGGFEAFF. The DNA for the CDR3 is TGTGCCAGCGCCCCCGGCGGAGGTGGCTTTGAAGCTTTCTTT.

This chain uses TRBV7-3 with TRBJ2-3; 8 bases fit TRBD2. The CDR3 loop spans 14 amino acids. From germline, CDR1 is SGHTA and CDR2 FQGTGA. Losses at the gene ends were 5 bases for V and 3 bases for J; bases not matched to a gene: 4. The CDR3 bases are TGTGCCAGCAGCCAGGGACTAGAGACAGATACGCAGTATTTT. Translated: CASSQGLETDTQYF.